Below are 23 T cell receptor beta chains sequenced from a single sample in a study of blood T cell repertoires in COVID-19. Clones were sequenced by immunoSEQ multiplex PCR, and TCRdb holds only the in-frame ones, with some missing. The top ten hold 4.1% of the sample, which has about 73,000 clones, 70% to 85% seen once. The sample consisted of peripheral blood. These receptors came from a woman aged 60-75 years with acute or convalescent COVID-19.

This chain uses TRBV29-1 with TRBJ2-1; 7 positions match TRBD2. Germline V gene lookup returns CDR1 SQVTM and CDR2 ANQGSEA. J lost 0 bases, V lost 8 bases, and 10 bases had no gene match. This CDR3 spans 15 amino acids. This CDR3 is CSSDYGGSSYNEQFF. The DNA of the CDR3 is TGCAGCTCGGATTACGGGGGGAGCTCCTACAATGAGCAGTTCTTC.

This clone was counted once. The rearrangement uses TRBV19 and TRBJ2-7; D is possibly TRBD1 (6 bases). V gave up 5 bases and J gave up 4 bases, with 9 bases separating them. CDR3 size: 12 residues. Per the germline V gene, CDR1 is LNHDA and CDR2 is SQIVND (reference sequence). The CDR3 loop is CASSLQGYEQYF. Written as DNA, the CDR3 is TGTGCCAGTAGTTTACAGGGATACGAGCAGTACTTC.

The genes are TRBV7-2 and TRBJ2-7; D is perhaps TRBD2 (6 bases). The length of the CDR3 is 14 residues. The germline V and J ends were trimmed by 2 bases and 0 bases, with 8 bases remaining between them. CDR1 and CDR2 from the germline V gene are SGHTA and FQGNSA. CDR3 residues: CASSLSGVSYEQYF. The CDR3 DNA sequence: TGTGCCAGCAGCTTATCGGGAGTCTCCTACGAGCAGTACTTC.

J is TRBJ2-7 and V is TRBV3-1 (or the pseudogene TRBV3-2), with a tentative D call TRBD2 (6 bases). V shed 1 base and J shed 1 base, with 8 bases lying between them. The CDR3 runs 14 residues. CDR1 LGHDT and CDR2 YNNKEL come from the germline V gene (reference sequence). CDR3 loop: CASSQGLVSYEQYF. CDR3 sequence (DNA): TGTGCCAGCAGCCAAGGACTAGTTTCCTACGAGCAGTACTTC.

The chain links TRBV7-3 to TRBJ2-7, with TRBD2 identical over 9 bases. The germline CDR1 and CDR2 sequences are SGHTA and FQGTGA. The CDR3 runs to 18 residues. V shed 5 bases, J shed 3 bases, and the junction held 17 bases outside the gene matches. The CDR3 reads CASSPRGLGAGGFYEQYF. The CDR3 DNA is TGTGCCAGCAGCCCCAGGGGGTTGGGAGCGGGAGGTTTCTACGAGCAGTACTTC.

This rearrangement joins TRBV2 to TRBJ1-4, with TRBD1 identical over 8 bases. The CDR3 has 13 amino acids. The ends lost 6 bases at V and 13 bases at J; junction bases unmatched: 10. Germline CDR1 is SNHLY and CDR2 is FYNNEI. CDR3 protein: CASSQDRAALLFF. DNA of the CDR3: TGTGCCAGCAGCCAGGACAGGGCGGCATTACTGTTTTTT. The full variable domain, completed using reference TRBV2 and TRBJ1-4, is EPEVTQTPSHQVTQMGQEVILRCVPISNHLYFYWYRQILGQKVEFLVSFYNNEISEKSEIFDDQFSVERPDGSNFTLKIRSTKLEDSAMYFCASSQDRAALLFFGSGTQLSVL.

The chain uses TRBV7-2 and TRBJ2-3; D remains ambiguous. V shed 3 bases and J shed 6 bases, with 13 bases lying between them. CDR1 and CDR2 from the germline V gene are SGHTA and FQGNSA. The CDR3 totals 14 residues. CDR3 residues: CASSFSRGLDTQYF. The CDR3 DNA is TGTGCCAGCAGCTTCTCGCGTGGGCTTGATACGCAGTATTTT. Full variable domain (remainder filled in from reference TRBV7-2 and TRBJ2-3): GAGVSQSPSNKVTEKGKDVELRCDPISGHTALYWYRQSLGQGLEFLIYFQGNSAPDKSGLPSDRFSAERTGGSVSTLTIQRTQQEDSAVYLCASSFSRGLDTQYFGPGTRLTVL.

The chain is built from TRBV6-6 and TRBJ2-7; perhaps TRBD2 as D (5 bases). V was clipped by 0 bases and J by 0 bases, with 9 bases between them. Germline lookup yields CDR1 MNHNY and CDR2 SVGAGI (reference sequence). CDR3 size: 15 residues. CDR3 nucleotides: TGTGCCAGCAGTTACTCGACGGGGTCCTCCTACGAGCAGTACTTC. Its translation is CASSYSTGSSYEQYF.

In its sample, this clone was seen a few times. The V call is TRBV30, the J call TRBJ1-1; D is uncertain. The germline gives CDR1 GTSNPN, CDR2 SVGIG (reference sequence). V was pared by 0 bases and J by 1 base, with 6 bases between. CDR3 length equals 13 residues. CDR3 DNA: TGTGCCTGGAGTGTAGAGTGGAACACTGAAGCTTTCTTT. Translated, it gives CAWSVEWNTEAFF. Looking up the rest from reference TRBV30 and TRBJ1-1 gives the full variable domain: SQTIHQWPATLVQPVGSPLSLECTVEGTSNPNLYWYRQAAGRGLQLLFYSVGIGQISSEVPQNLSASRPQDRQFILSSKKLLLSDSGFYLCAWSVEWNTEAFFGQGTRLTVV.

This clone was recorded only once. V and J are TRBV30 and TRBJ1-5; 10 bases align to TRBD1. Germline-derived CDR1 and CDR2 are GTSNPN and SVGIG (reference sequence). V trimming: 2 bases; J trimming: 0 bases; junction bases outside the gene matches: 10. The CDR3 contains 18 residues. The CDR3 is CAWSPGQGVTFSNQPQHF. Here the CDR3 DNA reads TGTGCCTGGAGTCCAGGACAGGGGGTTACGTTTAGCAATCAGCCCCAGCATTTT.

V usage is TRBV12-3 or TRBV12-4 and J usage is TRBJ1-4, with a tentative D call TRBD1 (6 bases). The V end was cut by 6 bases, the J end by 7 bases, with 9 bases between. The CDR3 extends over 12 amino acids. The CDR3, as DNA: TGTGCCAGCAGCGACAGGCCTGAAAAACTGTTTTTT. It translates to CASSDRPEKLFF.

V usage is TRBV6-2 or TRBV6-3 and J usage is TRBJ2-2; weak D call: TRBD2 (7 bases). This CDR3 is 17 amino acids long. V was trimmed by 0 bases and J by 4 bases, leaving 15 bases between them. Germline values: CDR1 MNHEY, CDR2 SVGEGT. The DNA for the CDR3 is TGTGCCAGCAGTTACTCGGATGGGGGGGCAGGCACCGGGGAGCTGTTTTTT. Encoded protein: CASSYSDGGAGTGELFF.

The V gene is TRBV20-1, the J gene TRBJ1-1; D remains ambiguous. In germline, CDR1 is DFQATT, CDR2 SNEGSKA (reference sequence). This CDR3 comprises 11 residues. Trimming took off 6 bases at V and 3 bases at J, with 8 bases between the two ends. The DNA of the CDR3 is TGCAGTGCCGGTCCGTACACTGAAGCTTTCTTT. It specifies CSAGPYTEAFF.

This clone occurred once. The genes are TRBV6-5 and TRBJ2-1; D perhaps matches TRBD2 (6 bases). Germline lookup yields CDR1 MNHEY and CDR2 SVGAGI. The CDR3 has 13 residues. CDR3 nucleotide sequence: TGTGCAACCGCGGCGGGGAGATACAATGAGCAGTTCTTC. Translation gives CATAAGRYNEQFF.

The chain uses TRBV6-2 or TRBV6-3 and TRBJ1-1, with D perhaps TRBD1 (5 bases). The V and J ends lost 6 bases and 1 base respectively, with 12 bases between them. Germline CDR1 and CDR2: MNHEY and SVGEGT. The CDR3 is 14 amino acids. The CDR3 region has the DNA TGTGCCAGCAGCAGGACAACCGAGAACACTGAAGCTTTCTTT. Protein: CASSRTTENTEAFF.

The CDR3 loop is CASSAPGQGVSGELFF. CDR3 bases: TGTGCCAGCAGCGCTCCGGGACAGGGTGTCAGCGGGGAGCTGTTTTTT. The chain is built from TRBV7-2 and TRBJ2-2; 9 nucleotides match TRBD1. Trimming removed 5 bases from V and 7 bases from J; junction bases left unmatched: 11. Germline V CDR1 and CDR2: SGHTA, FQGNSA. This CDR3 comprises 16 residues. Variable domain in full (rest from reference TRBV7-2 and TRBJ2-2): GAGVSQSPSNKVTEKGKDVELRCDPISGHTALYWYRQSLGQGLEFLIYFQGNSAPDKSGLPSDRFSAERTGGSVSTLTIQRTQQEDSAVYLCASSAPGQGVSGELFFGEGSRLTVL.

The V and J genes are TRBV18 and TRBJ2-6, with TRBD1 as a possible D gene (6 bases). Per the germline V gene, CDR1 is KGHSH and CDR2 is LQKENI. The V and J ends lost 0 bases and 0 bases respectively, with 15 bases between them. The CDR3 has 19 amino acids. CDR3 in DNA: TGTGCCAGCTCACCACCGGGACATCCTCTCTTCTCTGGGGCCAACGTCCTGACTTTC. This sequence encodes CASSPPGHPLFSGANVLTF. Complete variable domain (other parts from reference TRBV18 and TRBJ2-6): NAGVMQNPRHLVRRRGQEARLRCSPMKGHSHVYWYRQLPEEGLKFMVYLQKENIIDESGMPKERFSAEFPKEGPSILRIQQVVRGDSAAYFCASSPPGHPLFSGANVLTFGAGSRLTVL.

V is TRBV28 and J is TRBJ2-7, with unresolved D. CDR3 length equals 17 residues. Between the trimmed V and J ends, which lost 3 bases and 0 bases, there was a span of 18 bases. The germline V gene has CDR1 MDHEN and CDR2 SYDVKM. The CDR3 sequence is CASSLPPWPESSYEQYF. The CDR3 DNA reads as TGTGCCAGCAGTTTGCCTCCCTGGCCGGAGAGCTCCTACGAGCAGTACTTC. Together with reference TRBV28 and TRBJ2-7, the CDR3 gives the full variable domain: DVKVTQSSRYLVKRTGEKVFLECVQDMDHENMFWYRQDPGLGLRLIYFSYDVKMKEKGDIPEGYSVSREKKERFSLILESASTNQTSMYLCASSLPPWPESSYEQYFGPGTRLTVT.

The chain couples TRBV23-1 to TRBJ2-1; TRBD1 matches 8 bases. TRBV23-1 falls under the ORF class, with uncertain function. This CDR3 region has 17 residues. J lost 2 bases, V lost 4 bases, and 10 bases had no gene match. The CDR3 nucleotides read TGCGCCAGCAGTCGAAAATCGGGACAGGTTACCTACAATGAGCAGTTCTTC. This codes for CASSRKSGQVTYNEQFF.

DNA for the CDR3: TGTGCCAGCAGCTTAGACCCGCCACACAGACAGGGAATATGGATTGGCTACACCTTC. Its translation: CASSLDPPHRQGIWIGYTF. The chain employs TRBV7-6 and TRBJ1-2; 7 bases agree with TRBD1. The CDR3 runs to 19 residues. Trimming cost V 1 base and J 7 bases; bases outside gene matches: 21. Germline values: CDR1 SGHVS, CDR2 FNYEAQ.

The CDR3 loop is CASSKSLSRQGIDAEAFF. The DNA of the CDR3 is TGTGCCAGCAGTAAATCGCTCAGCCGACAGGGTATCGACGCTGAAGCTTTCTTT. The chain joins TRBV25-1 to TRBJ1-1; 7 nucleotides agree with TRBD1. The CDR3 consists of 18 residues. The V and J ends lost 5 bases and 6 bases, in that order; junction bases with no gene match: 21. CDR1 is MGHDK and CDR2 is SYGVNS in the germline V gene.

The chain is built from TRBV7-6 and TRBJ2-7; TRBD1 agrees at 9 bases. V shed 0 bases and J 4 bases; nucleotides not matched to a gene: 4. Germline values: CDR1 SGHVS, CDR2 FNYEAQ. This CDR3 spans 15 amino acids. CDR3 sequence reads: CASSLASGQGYEQYF. CDR3 nucleotides: TGTGCCAGCAGCTTAGCGTCCGGACAGGGGTACGAGCAGTACTTC.

V usage is TRBV11-1 and J usage is TRBJ2-1, with D possibly being TRBD2 (6 bases). Trimming took 2 bases from V and 9 from J, leaving 11 bases between them. The germline CDR1 and CDR2 sequences are SGHAT and FQDESV (reference sequence). This CDR3 has 13 residues. The CDR3 DNA is TGTGCCAGCAGCTTACGCACAGCGGGTGAGCAGTTCTTC. Amino acid sequence: CASSLRTAGEQFF.